What follows is one T cell receptor (beta chain) and its context. Per germline, CDR1 KGHSH and CDR2 LQKENI. The J segment lost 4 bases and the V segment lost 3 bases, leaving 13 bases of the junction unmatched. CDR3 size: 17 residues. Profiled with immunoSEQ multiplex PCR; TCRdb holds only in-frame clones, not every one. The sample records about 190,000 clones, about four fifths being singletons. This sample is part of a study of blood T cell repertoires in COVID-19. The overall study: Collection of acute and convalescent COVID-19 samples took place in the United States, Italy and Spain. PBMCs, B-cell-depleted T cells, or T cells provided the cDNA or gDNA that made up the material.

Enrolled through a virtual design, the participants were between 18 and 89 years of age and came from fewer than 30 US areas. Allocation to cohorts depended on clinical history reported by the participants. The TCR was taken from a young woman who had recovered from COVID-19. Sequencing input: PBMCs or T cells enriched from blood (not recorded which). The V gene is TRBV18, the J gene TRBJ2-5; 8 bases agree with TRBD2. The CDR3 is CASSPPGPSGLRETQYF. CDR3 coding DNA: TGTGCCAGCTCACCTCCCGGGCCTAGCGGGCTTAGAGAGACCCAGTACTTC.